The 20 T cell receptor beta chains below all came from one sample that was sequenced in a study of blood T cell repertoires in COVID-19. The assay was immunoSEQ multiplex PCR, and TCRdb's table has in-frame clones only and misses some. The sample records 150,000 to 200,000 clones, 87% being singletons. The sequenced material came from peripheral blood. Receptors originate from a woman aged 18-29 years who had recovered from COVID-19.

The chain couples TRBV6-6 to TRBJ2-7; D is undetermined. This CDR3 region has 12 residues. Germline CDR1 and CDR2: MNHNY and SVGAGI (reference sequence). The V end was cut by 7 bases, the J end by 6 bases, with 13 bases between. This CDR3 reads CASMGTPREQYF. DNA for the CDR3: TGTGCCAGCATGGGCACCCCTCGCGAGCAGTACTTC.

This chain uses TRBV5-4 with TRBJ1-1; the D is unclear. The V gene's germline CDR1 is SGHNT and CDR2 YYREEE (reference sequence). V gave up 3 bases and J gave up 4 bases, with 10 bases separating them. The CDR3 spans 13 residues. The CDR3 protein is CASSSPGGTEAFF. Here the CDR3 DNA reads TGTGCCAGCAGCTCGCCGGGTGGCACTGAAGCTTTCTTT.

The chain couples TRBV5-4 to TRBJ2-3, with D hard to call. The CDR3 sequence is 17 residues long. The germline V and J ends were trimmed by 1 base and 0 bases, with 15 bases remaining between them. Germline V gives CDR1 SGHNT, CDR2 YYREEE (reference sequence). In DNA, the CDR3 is TGTGCCAGCAGCTTGAGTATAACGACAACTAGCACAGATACGCAGTATTTT. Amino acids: CASSLSITTTSTDTQYF. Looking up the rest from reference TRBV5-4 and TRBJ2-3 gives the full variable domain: ETGVTQSPTHLIKTRGQQVTLRCSSQSGHNTVSWYQQALGQGPQFIFQYYREEENGRGNFPPRFSGLQFPNYSSELNVNALELDDSALYLCASSLSITTTSTDTQYFGPGTRLTVL.

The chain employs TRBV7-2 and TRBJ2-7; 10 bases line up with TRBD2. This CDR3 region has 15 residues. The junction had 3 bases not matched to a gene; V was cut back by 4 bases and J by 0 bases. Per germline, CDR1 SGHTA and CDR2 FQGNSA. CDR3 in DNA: TGTGCCAGCAGCTCTTCTAGCGGGGGCTCCTACGAGCAGTACGTC. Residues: CASSSSSGGSYEQYV.

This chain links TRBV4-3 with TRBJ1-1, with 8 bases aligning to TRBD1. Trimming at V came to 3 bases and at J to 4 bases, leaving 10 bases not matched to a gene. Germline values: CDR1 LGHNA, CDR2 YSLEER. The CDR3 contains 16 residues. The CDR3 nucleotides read TGCGCCAGCAGCCAGGGCGCTCAGGGGGCGTTCACTGAAGCTTTCTTT. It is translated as CASSQGAQGAFTEAFF.

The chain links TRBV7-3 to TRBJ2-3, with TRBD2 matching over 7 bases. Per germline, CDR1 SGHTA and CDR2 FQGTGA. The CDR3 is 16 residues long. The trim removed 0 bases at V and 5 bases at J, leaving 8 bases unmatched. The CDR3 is CASSLTGVSGLDTQYF. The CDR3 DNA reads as TGTGCCAGCAGCTTAACTGGGGTTAGCGGGCTAGATACGCAGTATTTT.

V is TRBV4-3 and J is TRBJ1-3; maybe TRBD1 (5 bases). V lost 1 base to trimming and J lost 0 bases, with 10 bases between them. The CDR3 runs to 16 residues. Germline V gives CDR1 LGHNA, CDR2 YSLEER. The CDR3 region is CASSQAATASGNTIYF. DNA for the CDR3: TGCGCCAGCAGCCAAGCCGCGACAGCCTCTGGAAACACCATATATTTT.

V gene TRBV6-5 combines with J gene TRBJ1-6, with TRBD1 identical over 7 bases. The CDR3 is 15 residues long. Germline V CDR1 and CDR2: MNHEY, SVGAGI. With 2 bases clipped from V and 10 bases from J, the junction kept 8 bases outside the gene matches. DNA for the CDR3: TGTGCCAGCAGTTACAGGGGGCGTCGTCAATCACCCCTCCACTTT. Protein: CASSYRGRRQSPLHF.

In DNA form, the CDR3 reads TGTGCCAGCAGTTGGACTAGCGGGACCAATGAGCAGTTCTTC. The encoded protein is CASSWTSGTNEQFF. V usage is TRBV27 and J usage is TRBJ2-1, with 12 bases identical to TRBD2. This CDR3 region has 14 residues. With V trimmed by 4 bases and J by 6 bases, 1 base remained unmatched. Germline V lookup: CDR1 MNHEY, CDR2 SMNVEV (reference sequence).

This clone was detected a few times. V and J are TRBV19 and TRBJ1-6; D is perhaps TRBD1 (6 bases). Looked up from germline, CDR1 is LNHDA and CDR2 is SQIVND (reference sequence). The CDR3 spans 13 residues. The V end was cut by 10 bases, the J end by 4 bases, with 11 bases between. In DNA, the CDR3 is TGTGCCACCAAGGACAGTTATAATTCACCCCTCCACTTT. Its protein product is CATKDSYNSPLHF.

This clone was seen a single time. The CDR3 sequence is CASRGLTGDNEKLFF. The CDR3 DNA sequence: TGTGCCAGTAGAGGGCTCACAGGGGATAATGAAAAACTGTTTTTT. The chain recombines TRBV19 with TRBJ1-4; 7 bases fit TRBD1. The CDR3 has 15 residues. Germline CDR1 reads LNHDA; CDR2 reads SQIVND (reference sequence). Unmatched junction bases numbered 8, after V lost 6 bases and J lost 4 bases. Complete variable domain (other parts from reference TRBV19 and TRBJ1-4): DGGITQSPKYLFRKEGQNVTLSCEQNLNHDAMYWYRQDPGQGLRLIYYSQIVNDFQKGDIAEGYSVSREKKESFPLTVTSAQKNPTAFYLCASRGLTGDNEKLFFGSGTQLSVL.

CDR3 sequence (DNA): TGTGCCAGCAGCAGCCGGGACGGGAGTTACAATGAGCAGTTCTTC. It is translated as CASSSRDGSYNEQFF. The chain employs TRBV9 and TRBJ2-1; a possible D gene is TRBD2 (6 bases). The CDR3 is 15 residues long. Germline V gives CDR1 SGDLS, CDR2 YYNGEE. V was trimmed by 4 bases and J by 4 bases, leaving 15 bases between them.

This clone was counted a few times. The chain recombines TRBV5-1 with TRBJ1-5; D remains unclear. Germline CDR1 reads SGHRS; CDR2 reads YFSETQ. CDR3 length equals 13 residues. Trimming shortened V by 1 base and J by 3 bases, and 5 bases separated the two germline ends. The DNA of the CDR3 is TGCGCCAGCAGCTTGCCGGTCAATCAGCCCCAGCATTTT. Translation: CASSLPVNQPQHF.

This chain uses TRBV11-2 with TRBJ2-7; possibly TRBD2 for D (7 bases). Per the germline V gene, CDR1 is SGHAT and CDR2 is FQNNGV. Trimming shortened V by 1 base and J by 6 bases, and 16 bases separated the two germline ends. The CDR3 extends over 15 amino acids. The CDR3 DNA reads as TGTGCCAGCAGCTTAGTGGAGGGGGGGCTCGGCGAGCAGTACTTC. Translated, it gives CASSLVEGGLGEQYF.

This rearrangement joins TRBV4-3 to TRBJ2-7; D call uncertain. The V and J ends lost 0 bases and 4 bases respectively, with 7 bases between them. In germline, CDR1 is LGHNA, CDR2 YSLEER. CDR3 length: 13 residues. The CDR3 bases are TGCGCCAGCAGCCAAGATCGGGTTTACGAGCAGTACTTC. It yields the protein CASSQDRVYEQYF.

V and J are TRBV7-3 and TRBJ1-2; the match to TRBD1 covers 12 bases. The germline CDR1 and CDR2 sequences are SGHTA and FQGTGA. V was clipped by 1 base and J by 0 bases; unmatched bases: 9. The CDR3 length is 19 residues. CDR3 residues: CASSLNGDRGRSANYGYTF. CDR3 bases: TGTGCCAGCAGCTTAAATGGGGACAGGGGGCGATCGGCTAACTATGGCTACACCTTC.

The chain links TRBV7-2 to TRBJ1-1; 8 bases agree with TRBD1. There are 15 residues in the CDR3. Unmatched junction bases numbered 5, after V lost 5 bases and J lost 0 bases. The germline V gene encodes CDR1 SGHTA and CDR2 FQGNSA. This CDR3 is CASSRYRGVNTEAFF. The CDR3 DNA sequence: TGTGCCAGCAGCCGCTACAGGGGGGTGAACACTGAAGCTTTCTTT.

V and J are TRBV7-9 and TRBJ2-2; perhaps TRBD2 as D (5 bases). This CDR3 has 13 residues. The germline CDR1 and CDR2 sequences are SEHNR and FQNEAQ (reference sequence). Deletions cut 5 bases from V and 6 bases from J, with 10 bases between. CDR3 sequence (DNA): TGTGCCAGCAGCCAGGCGGAGGCCGGGGAGCTGTTTTTT. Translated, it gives CASSQAEAGELFF.

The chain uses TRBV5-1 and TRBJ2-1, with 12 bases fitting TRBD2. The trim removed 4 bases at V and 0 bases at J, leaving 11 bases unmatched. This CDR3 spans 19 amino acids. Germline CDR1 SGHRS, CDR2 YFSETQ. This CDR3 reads CASSGELAGGLSSYNEQFF. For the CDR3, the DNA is TGCGCCAGCAGCGGCGAGCTAGCGGGGGGGCTCAGCTCCTACAATGAGCAGTTCTTC.

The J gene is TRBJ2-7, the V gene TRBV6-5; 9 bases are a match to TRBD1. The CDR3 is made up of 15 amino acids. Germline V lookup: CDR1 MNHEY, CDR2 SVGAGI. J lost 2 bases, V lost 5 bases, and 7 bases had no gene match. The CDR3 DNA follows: TGTGCCAGCAGTCAGGGACAGGGTAAACCCTACGAGCAGTACGTC. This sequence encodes CASSQGQGKPYEQYV.